These 15 T cell receptor beta chains came from one sample sequenced in a study of T cell responses to AZD1222 COVID-19 vaccine. Sequencing used immunoSEQ multiplex PCR; TCRdb keeps in-frame clones, though not all of them. The sample comprises about 94,000 clones, 75% to 90% of which are singletons, and 4.5% rests with the top ten. Sample: peripheral blood, taken 28 days after the second AZD1222 dose. The receptors stem from an adult who received the AZD1222 COVID-19 vaccine.

This sequence joins TRBV19 and TRBJ1-1, with D hard to call. This CDR3 contains 14 residues. V shed 3 bases and J shed 4 bases, with 12 bases lying between them. The germline CDR1 and CDR2 sequences are LNHDA and SQIVND (reference sequence). CDR3 residues: CASSMVGLGTEAFF. The CDR3 DNA reads as TGTGCCAGTAGTATGGTTGGGTTGGGCACTGAAGCTTTCTTT. The whole variable domain, filled in from reference TRBV19 and TRBJ1-1, reads DGGITQSPKYLFRKEGQNVTLSCEQNLNHDAMYWYRQDPGQGLRLIYYSQIVNDFQKGDIAEGYSVSREKKESFPLTVTSAQKNPTAFYLCASSMVGLGTEAFFGQGTRLTVV.

The chain uses TRBV5-1 and TRBJ2-2; D possibly corresponds to TRBD1 (5 bases). This CDR3 region has 16 residues. V lost 5 bases and J 4 bases, leaving 18 bases between the germline ends. Germline-derived CDR1 and CDR2 are SGHRS and YFSETQ. The CDR3 protein is CASSSVGQRGTGELFF. Here the CDR3 DNA reads TGCGCCAGCAGTTCGGTGGGGCAGCGAGGCACCGGGGAGCTGTTTTTT.

The chain couples TRBV5-6 to TRBJ1-6, with 8 nucleotides matching TRBD1. V was clipped by 4 bases and J by 3 bases; unmatched bases: 9. The CDR3 totals 17 residues. Germline V gene sequence: CDR1 SGHDT, CDR2 YYEEEE. The CDR3 loop is CASSKRAGGFYNSPLHF. The CDR3 region has the DNA TGTGCCAGCAGCAAAAGGGCAGGGGGCTTCTATAATTCACCCCTCCACTTT.

The chain links TRBV9 to TRBJ1-2; possibly TRBD1 for D (5 bases). V lost 0 bases to trimming and J lost 10 bases, with 13 bases between them. Germline CDR1 reads SGDLS; CDR2 reads YYNGEE. CDR3 length: 13 residues. CDR3 in DNA: TGTGCCAGCAGCGTAGTAGGGGAGAGGGCCTACACCTTC. Amino acids: CASSVVGERAYTF.

The chain uses TRBV7-9 and TRBJ2-7; no reliable D call. With 1 base removed from V and 2 bases from J, the gap between germline ends came to 18 bases. The CDR3 covers 17 residues. The germline gives CDR1 SEHNR, CDR2 FQNEAQ (reference sequence). The CDR3 DNA reads TGTGCCAGCAGCTTAGAGAACCGGAGATTAGAGCCCTACGAGCAGTACTTC. Translating gives CASSLENRRLEPYEQYF.

The genes are TRBV30 and TRBJ2-4; D uncertain. V lost 2 bases and J 0 bases, leaving 11 bases between the germline ends. Germline assignment: CDR1 GTSNPN and CDR2 SVGIG (reference sequence). This CDR3 is 15 amino acids long. The CDR3 loop reads CAWSTDSVAKNIQYF. CDR3 in DNA: TGTGCCTGGAGTACCGACTCTGTAGCCAAAAACATTCAGTACTTC.

The rearrangement links TRBV2 to TRBJ2-7; D is perhaps TRBD1 or TRBD2 (5 bases each). This CDR3 is 13 amino acids long. Trimming stripped 1 base from V and 5 bases from J, with 9 bases between. Germline loops: CDR1 SNHLY, CDR2 FYNNEI. In nucleotides, the CDR3 is TGTGCCAGCAGTGAAGTAAGGGGACACGAGCAGTACTTC. Amino acid sequence: CASSEVRGHEQYF.

The CDR3 sequence is CASSQESGGRDYEQYF. The CDR3 DNA reads as TGTGCCAGCAGCCAAGAGTCAGGGGGCAGGGACTACGAGCAGTACTTC. V and J are TRBV4-2 and TRBJ2-7, with 8 positions matching TRBD1. Germline-derived CDR1 and CDR2 are LGHNA and YNFKEQ. The V gene end was trimmed by 0 bases and the J gene end by 3 bases; junction bases not matched to a gene: 7. This CDR3 is built from 16 residues.

The chain combines TRBV30 with TRBJ2-7; 7 nucleotides agree with TRBD1. This CDR3 has 15 residues. CDR1 and CDR2 from the germline V gene are GTSNPN and SVGIG (reference sequence). V lost 0 bases, J lost 0 bases, and 5 bases stayed unmatched. In DNA form, the CDR3 reads TGTGCCTGGAGTGTACGAGGGGACAGCTCCTACGAGCAGTACTTC. Amino acid sequence: CAWSVRGDSSYEQYF.

CDR3 in amino acids: CASSLGTSGNTIYF. DNA of the CDR3: TGTGCCAGCAGCCTAGGGACAAGTGGAAACACCATATATTTT. This chain joins TRBV11-2 and TRBJ1-3; a weak D match, TRBD1 (6 bases). The CDR3 length is 14 residues. V was trimmed by 5 bases and J by 3 bases, leaving 11 bases between them. The germline V gene encodes CDR1 SGHAT and CDR2 FQNNGV.

The CDR3 spells CASSEGKDRGQLFF. The DNA for the CDR3 is TGTGCCAGCAGTGAAGGGAAGGACAGGGGGCAACTGTTTTTT. The chain couples TRBV6-1 to TRBJ1-4; 11 bases map to TRBD1. This CDR3 contains 14 residues. Germline V gene data show CDR1 as MNHNS and CDR2 as SASEGT. Trimming took 1 base from V and 12 from J; bases not matched to a gene: 4.

The chain employs TRBV7-9 and TRBJ2-6; D gene uncertain. In germline, CDR1 is SEHNR, CDR2 FQNEAQ (reference sequence). This CDR3 spans 14 amino acids. Trimming took 5 bases from V and 1 from J, leaving 6 bases between them. CDR3 bases: TGTGCCAGCAGCCCACTTTCTGGGGCCAACGTCCTGACTTTC. Protein: CASSPLSGANVLTF.

This chain connects TRBV30 to TRBJ2-2, with unresolved D. The germline V and J ends were trimmed by 0 bases and 6 bases, with 11 bases remaining between them. Germline-derived CDR1 and CDR2 are GTSNPN and SVGIG (reference sequence). The CDR3 totals 14 residues. CDR3: CAWSVGFGPGELFF. The CDR3 nucleotides are TGTGCCTGGAGTGTCGGTTTCGGGCCCGGGGAGCTGTTTTTT. Drawing the rest from reference TRBV30 and TRBJ2-2, the complete variable domain is SQTIHQWPATLVQPVGSPLSLECTVEGTSNPNLYWYRQAAGRGLQLLFYSVGIGQISSEVPQNLSASRPQDRQFILSSKKLLLSDSGFYLCAWSVGFGPGELFFGEGSRLTVL.

The rearrangement links TRBV6-5 to TRBJ1-1; D is unresolved. CDR1 and CDR2 from the germline V gene are MNHEY and SVGAGI. The CDR3 sequence is 12 residues long. V lost 6 bases, J lost 8 bases, and 13 bases lay in between. Here the CDR3 reads CASRGDTLEAFF. Written as DNA, the CDR3 is TGTGCCAGCAGGGGAGACACCCTCGAAGCTTTCTTT.

The sample holds a few counts of this clone. The V call is TRBV19, the J call TRBJ1-1, with TRBD1 identical over 8 bases. V shed 7 bases, J shed 4 bases, and the junction held 5 bases outside the gene matches. CDR1 and CDR2 (germline): LNHDA, SQIVND (reference sequence). CDR3 length: 13 amino acids. CDR3 region: CASTGTGGTEAFF. CDR3 DNA sequence: TGTGCCAGTACCGGGACAGGAGGCACTGAAGCTTTCTTT.